These 23 T cell receptor beta chains were all obtained from the same sample, sequenced in a study of shared clonotypes between healthy human individuals. Libraries were prepared by immunoSEQ multiplex PCR; TCRdb keeps only in-frame clonotypes and omits some of them. The table shows 1,400,000 or so clones, with 97% to 99% occurring only once. Sequenced: naive CD4+ T cells sorted from blood. Subset of the sample: CD45RA+ positively selected. The origin of the receptors is a man aged 25-45 years in good health.

This chain links TRBV11-2 with TRBJ2-7; D call uncertain. The CDR3 is 14 amino acids. Germline assignment: CDR1 SGHAT and CDR2 FQNNGV. Trimming took off 5 bases at V and 1 base at J, with 12 bases between the two ends. CDR3 protein: CASSPDPRSYEQYF. The CDR3 region has the DNA TGTGCCAGCAGCCCAGATCCACGATCCTACGAGCAGTACTTC.

The chain has TRBV7-2 and TRBJ2-5, with 9 bases aligning to TRBD2. Germline assignment: CDR1 SGHTA and CDR2 FQGNSA. The CDR3 is 16 residues long. After removal of 5 bases from V and 5 bases from J, the junction contained 12 bases not matched to a gene. CDR3 residues: CASSPLGSGSSETQYF. For the CDR3, the DNA is TGTGCCAGCAGCCCTCTGGGTAGCGGGAGTTCGGAGACCCAGTACTTC.

The chain uses TRBV6-5 and TRBJ2-1; 12 bases are a match to TRBD1. The CDR3 sequence is 15 residues long. The germline gives CDR1 MNHEY, CDR2 SVGAGI. V shed 6 bases and J 8 bases; nucleotides not matched to a gene: 8. This chain's CDR3 is CASSKGQGARDEQFF. The CDR3 DNA follows: TGTGCCAGCAGCAAGGGACAGGGGGCTAGGGATGAGCAGTTCTTC.

V gene TRBV10-1 combines with J gene TRBJ2-4, with D perhaps given as TRBD1 or TRBD2 (5 bases each). The CDR3 has 18 residues. V lost 0 bases and J 2 bases, leaving 17 bases between the germline ends. Germline V CDR1 and CDR2: WNHNN, SYGVQD (reference sequence). The CDR3 is CASSESTGWGSSKNIQYF. The CDR3 DNA follows: TGCGCCAGCAGTGAGTCGACGGGCTGGGGGTCTTCCAAAAACATTCAGTACTTC.

This rearrangement joins TRBV19 to TRBJ1-3; D remains unclear. With 3 bases removed from V and 0 bases from J, the gap between germline ends came to 24 bases. The germline V gene encodes CDR1 LNHDA and CDR2 SQIVND (reference sequence). The CDR3 length is 20 residues. CDR3 protein: CASSILRLGSRLTSGNTIYF. The CDR3 bases are TGTGCCAGTAGTATCCTAAGGTTAGGTTCGCGACTGACCTCTGGAAACACCATATATTTT.

J is TRBJ2-5 and V is TRBV6-1, with D unresolved. The CDR3 spans 13 residues. With 6 bases removed from V and 1 base from J, the gap between germline ends came to 9 bases. The germline CDR1 and CDR2 sequences are MNHNS and SASEGT. CDR3 in amino acids: CASRGNFQETQYF. CDR3 DNA: TGTGCCAGCAGGGGAAACTTCCAAGAGACCCAGTACTTC.

The chain employs TRBV6-6 and TRBJ2-3, with 7 bases that match TRBD2. J lost 2 bases, V lost 5 bases, and 7 bases had no gene match. The CDR3 is 15 residues long. Germline loops: CDR1 MNHNY, CDR2 SVGAGI (reference sequence). CDR3 in DNA: TGTGCCAGCAGTACGTGGACTAGGAACACAGATACGCAGTATTTT. It is translated as CASSTWTRNTDTQYF.

The gene calls are TRBV7-6 and TRBJ2-1; TRBD2 aligns across 8 bases. Germline V CDR1 and CDR2: SGHVS, FNYEAQ. The CDR3 loop spans 16 amino acids. Unmatched junction bases numbered 9, after V lost 0 bases and J lost 8 bases. CDR3 protein: CASSLAVWSGSYEQFF. The CDR3 DNA reads TGTGCCAGCAGCTTAGCAGTGTGGAGCGGGAGTTATGAGCAGTTCTTC.

The V and J genes are TRBV9 and TRBJ2-5; TRBD1 agrees at 7 bases. Germline CDR1 reads SGDLS; CDR2 reads YYNGEE. The V and J ends lost 4 bases and 1 base, in that order; junction bases with no gene match: 4. There are 14 residues in the CDR3. CDR3 protein: CASSLGTVQETQYF. The CDR3 DNA follows: TGTGCCAGCAGCCTAGGGACAGTCCAAGAGACCCAGTACTTC.

The chain employs TRBV18 and TRBJ1-5; a possible D gene is TRBD1 (5 bases). CDR1 is KGHSH and CDR2 is LQKENI in the germline V gene. The CDR3 has 12 amino acids. V was pared by 4 bases and J by 6 bases, with 7 bases between. The CDR3 nucleotides are TGTGCCAGCTCACTTACAGGTCAGCCCCAGCATTTT. Residues: CASSLTGQPQHF.

The CDR3 reads CASSPTGLAGFYNEQFF. In DNA, the CDR3 is TGCGCCAGCAGCCCAACGGGCCTAGCGGGATTCTACAATGAGCAGTTCTTC. The V and J genes are TRBV5-1 and TRBJ2-1, with TRBD2 matching over 9 bases. The V gene's germline CDR1 is SGHRS and CDR2 YFSETQ. This CDR3 spans 17 amino acids. The V gene end was trimmed by 4 bases and the J gene end by 3 bases; junction bases not matched to a gene: 11.

In this sample, this clone turned up once. The CDR3 protein is CSVVPDRFDTEAFF. The CDR3 bases are TGCAGCGTGGTACCGGACAGATTTGACACTGAAGCTTTCTTT. The chain recombines TRBV29-1 with TRBJ1-1; D perhaps matches TRBD1 (6 bases). The CDR3 sequence is 14 residues long. With 6 bases removed from V and 3 bases from J, the gap between germline ends came to 17 bases. Looked up from germline, CDR1 is SQVTM and CDR2 is ANQGSEA.

The chain has TRBV28 and TRBJ2-1; D possibly corresponds to TRBD2 (6 bases). Trimming left V 4 bases short and J 4 bases short, with 8 bases between. The CDR3 consists of 13 residues. Looked up from germline, CDR1 is MDHEN and CDR2 is SYDVKM. The chain's CDR3 is CASSSGLYNEQFF. As DNA, the CDR3 is TGTGCCAGCAGTTCCGGACTATACAATGAGCAGTTCTTC.

In regard to this clone: The sample carries other DNA sequences with the same CDR3. The chain recombines TRBV11-2 with TRBJ2-2; no firm D call. V lost 3 bases and J 4 bases, leaving 6 bases between the germline ends. CDR1 SGHAT and CDR2 FQNNGV come from the germline V gene. The CDR3 runs 13 residues. CDR3 sequence (DNA): TGTGCCAGCAGCTTGGTGACCACCGGGGAGCTGTTTTTT. Translating it yields CASSLVTTGELFF. Variable domain in full (rest from reference TRBV11-2 and TRBJ2-2): EAGVAQSPRYKIIEKRQSVAFWCNPISGHATLYWYQQILGQGPKLLIQFQNNGVVDDSQLPKDRFSAERLKGVDSTLKIQPAKLEDSAVYLCASSLVTTGELFFGEGSRLTVL.

The rearrangement links TRBV11-2 to TRBJ1-2, with TRBD1 identical over 7 bases. From germline, CDR1 is SGHAT and CDR2 FQNNGV. CDR3 length equals 12 residues. Trimming took 5 bases from V and 8 from J; bases not matched to a gene: 5. CDR3 sequence reads: CASSPDRVGYTF. DNA of the CDR3: TGTGCCAGCAGCCCCGACAGGGTAGGCTACACCTTC. The variable domain in full, with the rest retrieved from reference TRBV11-2 and TRBJ1-2, is EAGVAQSPRYKIIEKRQSVAFWCNPISGHATLYWYQQILGQGPKLLIQFQNNGVVDDSQLPKDRFSAERLKGVDSTLKIQPAKLEDSAVYLCASSPDRVGYTFGSGTRLTVV.

V gene TRBV7-7 combines with J gene TRBJ2-1; 10 bases match TRBD2. CDR3 length: 15 amino acids. V shed 2 bases and J 7 bases; nucleotides not matched to a gene: 5. From germline, CDR1 is SSHAT and CDR2 FNYEAQ (reference sequence). CDR3 nucleotides: TGTGCCAGCAGCTTATCTGGGACTAGCGTAAATGAGCAGTTCTTC. Translated, it gives CASSLSGTSVNEQFF.

This chain uses TRBV6-6 with TRBJ2-7; 8 bases are a match to TRBD2. Germline CDR1 and CDR2: MNHNY and SVGAGI (reference sequence). The CDR3 is made up of 16 amino acids. The ends lost 1 base at V and 2 bases at J; junction bases unmatched: 7. As DNA, the CDR3 is TGTGCCAGCAGTTACTATTTAGCGGGGCTCCCCTACGAGCAGTACTTC. It encodes CASSYYLAGLPYEQYF.

The V gene is TRBV19, the J gene TRBJ2-7; D might be TRBD1 (6 bases). Germline-derived CDR1 and CDR2 are LNHDA and SQIVND (reference sequence). The CDR3 length is 15 residues. V lost 3 bases and J lost 3, with 15 bases in between. The CDR3 spells CASSIESGVGYEQYF. In nucleotides, the CDR3 is TGTGCCAGTAGTATCGAATCAGGGGTGGGCTACGAGCAGTACTTC. Supplemented by reference TRBV19 and TRBJ2-7, the full variable domain reads DGGITQSPKYLFRKEGQNVTLSCEQNLNHDAMYWYRQDPGQGLRLIYYSQIVNDFQKGDIAEGYSVSREKKESFPLTVTSAQKNPTAFYLCASSIESGVGYEQYFGPGTRLTVT.

The rearrangement uses TRBV6-5 and TRBJ2-7; perhaps TRBD1 as D (6 bases). The ends were cut back, 4 bases at V and 3 bases at J, with 16 bases in the middle. The germline V gene encodes CDR1 MNHEY and CDR2 SVGAGI. The CDR3 totals 15 residues. CDR3 region: CASSSHRDLIYEQYF. In DNA, the CDR3 is TGTGCCAGCAGTTCCCACAGGGATTTAATCTACGAGCAGTACTTC.

The chain uses TRBV19 and TRBJ2-2; no reliable D call. Per germline, CDR1 LNHDA and CDR2 SQIVND (reference sequence). V was trimmed by 7 bases and J by 0 bases, leaving 9 bases between them. CDR3 length: 14 amino acids. CDR3 coding DNA: TGTGCCAGTATGGGCCGCGCGAACACCGGGGAGCTGTTTTTT. Its protein is CASMGRANTGELFF. The entire variable domain, with the rest obtained from reference TRBV19 and TRBJ2-2, is as follows: DGGITQSPKYLFRKEGQNVTLSCEQNLNHDAMYWYRQDPGQGLRLIYYSQIVNDFQKGDIAEGYSVSREKKESFPLTVTSAQKNPTAFYLCASMGRANTGELFFGEGSRLTVL.

This clone was found once. The chain combines TRBV15 with TRBJ2-7; the match to TRBD2 covers 8 bases. Germline loops: CDR1 LNHNV, CDR2 YYDKDF (reference sequence). J was trimmed by 3 bases and V by 4 bases; bases with no gene match: 8. The CDR3 runs to 15 residues. The CDR3 loop is CATSTLAGNYYEQYF. The CDR3 region has the DNA TGTGCCACCAGCACCCTAGCGGGTAACTACTACGAGCAGTACTTC.

V usage is TRBV7-2 and J usage is TRBJ1-4; D uncertain. The CDR3 is 14 amino acids. The germline V gene has CDR1 SGHTA and CDR2 FQGNSA. Between the trimmed V and J ends, which lost 6 bases and 0 bases, there was a span of 8 bases. CDR3 DNA: TGTGCCAGCAGGCCCGGCCCAACTAATGAAAAACTGTTTTTT. Translation: CASRPGPTNEKLFF.

The chain joins TRBV28 to TRBJ1-4; D is undetermined. Germline CDR1 and CDR2: MDHEN and SYDVKM. This CDR3 has 12 amino acids. V lost 4 bases, J lost 8 bases, and 8 bases lay in between. CDR3 protein: CASSWAREKLFF. CDR3 nucleotides: TGTGCCAGCAGTTGGGCCCGAGAAAAACTGTTTTTT.